A single sample is the source of the 28 T cell receptor beta chains below, sequenced in a study of OX40 agonist ivuxolimab in advanced cancers. The protocol was immunoSEQ multiplex PCR, while the TCRdb copy is restricted to in-frame clones and leaves out a portion. The data show roughly 70,000 clones, with over 65% seen just once and 0.68% held by the top ten. Sequenced here: CD4+ or CD8+ T cells sorted from blood, sampled in a trial of the OX40 agonist ivuxolimab. These receptors were taken from an adult with an advanced solid tumor such as melanoma, head and neck, liver or kidney cancer.

This clone was observed once. The V and J genes are TRBV4-1 and TRBJ1-6; D uncertain. This CDR3 is built from 17 residues. V dropped 0 bases and J dropped 8 bases, with 17 bases sitting between them. CDR1 and CDR2 (germline): MGHRA, YSYEKL. CDR3 nucleotide sequence: TGCGCCAGCAGCCAAGATCGAGCGAACAATCTCCATTCACCCCTCCACTTT. Its protein product is CASSQDRANNLHSPLHF.

This sequence joins TRBV6-6 and TRBJ1-2; 8 nucleotides align to TRBD1. Unmatched junction bases numbered 17, after V lost 6 bases and J lost 8 bases. This CDR3 has 16 amino acids. Germline V gene sequence: CDR1 MNHNY, CDR2 SVGAGI (reference sequence). CDR3 residues: CASSRAWDRPLEGYTF. CDR3 sequence (DNA): TGTGCCAGCAGCCGAGCCTGGGACAGGCCGTTGGAAGGCTACACCTTC.

The V call is TRBV4-1, the J call TRBJ2-3; possible D gene TRBD2, 6 bases. The V and J ends lost 1 base and 14 bases respectively, with 13 bases between them. Germline assignment: CDR1 MGHRA and CDR2 YSYEKL. The CDR3 is 12 amino acids. CDR3 loop: CASSQGTTSTYF. The CDR3, as DNA: TGCGCCAGCAGCCAAGGGACTACCTCCACGTATTTT.

The chain couples TRBV7-9 to TRBJ1-5; D call uncertain. V was trimmed by 5 bases and J by 5 bases, leaving 10 bases between them. The CDR3 extends over 13 amino acids. The germline CDR1 and CDR2 sequences are SEHNR and FQNEAQ (reference sequence). The CDR3: CASSPNGDQPQHF. Written as DNA, the CDR3 is TGTGCCAGCAGCCCCAATGGTGATCAGCCCCAGCATTTT.

On this clone itself: One end of the junction varies from germline; a read error may be responsible. The rearrangement uses TRBV7-7 and TRBJ2-7; TRBD2 might be the D (5 bases). This CDR3 contains 14 residues. Per the germline V gene, CDR1 is SSHAT and CDR2 is FNYEAQ (reference sequence). The CDR3 region has the DNA TGTGCTAGCAGCCCGGACTGGGAATCCTACGAGCAGTACTTC. Its translation: CASSPDWESYEQYF.

The rearrangement uses TRBV6-6 and TRBJ1-5; D might be TRBD1 (6 bases). Germline V CDR1 and CDR2: MNHNY, SVGAGI (reference sequence). The CDR3 consists of 15 residues. Deletions cut 3 bases from V and 7 bases from J, with 16 bases between. CDR3 sequence: CASSYDYSGEQPQHF. For the CDR3, the DNA is TGTGCCAGCAGTTATGACTATTCAGGGGAACAGCCCCAGCATTTT.

In this sample, this clone turned up a few times. The chain joins TRBV5-4 to TRBJ1-2; the match to TRBD1 covers 7 bases. CDR1 SGHNT and CDR2 YYREEE come from the germline V gene (reference sequence). This CDR3 is built from 16 residues. After removal of 4 bases from V and 2 bases from J, the junction contained 11 bases not matched to a gene. The CDR3 coding sequence is TGTGCCAGCAGCCCTCAAGACAGGGCCCCCAACTATGGCTACACCTTC. Translation: CASSPQDRAPNYGYTF.

The V gene is TRBV5-1, the J gene TRBJ1-2, with no clear D. This CDR3 contains 14 residues. Germline CDR1 is SGHRS and CDR2 is YFSETQ. Trimming stripped 2 bases from V and 7 bases from J, with 15 bases between. The CDR3 nucleotides are TGCGCCAGCAGCTTAGCAGCGGAGTTCGGTGGCTACACCTTC. It translates to CASSLAAEFGGYTF.

The chain carries TRBV5-6 and TRBJ1-3, with 7 bases aligning to TRBD1. V shed 0 bases, J shed 1 base, and the junction held 7 bases outside the gene matches. The CDR3 extends over 17 amino acids. From germline, CDR1 is SGHDT and CDR2 YYEEEE. CDR3 region: CASSLVSHRGSGNTIYF. For the CDR3, the DNA is TGTGCCAGCAGCTTGGTCTCCCACAGGGGATCTGGAAACACCATATATTTT.

The chain has TRBV9 and TRBJ2-4, with no clear D. The CDR3 is made up of 16 amino acids. V gave up 4 bases and J gave up 0 bases, with 14 bases separating them. Germline V lookup: CDR1 SGDLS, CDR2 YYNGEE. CDR3 sequence (DNA): TGTGCCAGCAGCCCCCGGGTCGATCTAGCCAAAAACATTCAGTACTTC. Translating it yields CASSPRVDLAKNIQYF.

The rearrangement uses TRBV2 and TRBJ2-5, with D tentatively TRBD1 (5 bases). This CDR3 has 15 amino acids. CDR1 and CDR2 (germline): SNHLY, FYNNEI. V was clipped by 3 bases and J by 1 base, with 12 bases between them. The CDR3 DNA follows: TGTGCCAGCAGTGATGTGGCAGGGATCCAAGAGACCCAGTACTTC. Its protein is CASSDVAGIQETQYF. The full variable domain, rest sourced from reference TRBV2 and TRBJ2-5, is EPEVTQTPSHQVTQMGQEVILRCVPISNHLYFYWYRQILGQKVEFLVSFYNNEISEKSEIFDDQFSVERPDGSNFTLKIRSTKLEDSAMYFCASSDVAGIQETQYFGPGTRLLVL.

V usage is TRBV12-5 and J usage is TRBJ2-3, with 10 nucleotides matching TRBD2. The ends lost 1 base at V and 0 bases at J; junction bases unmatched: 4. CDR1 is LGHNT, CDR2 FRNRAP, per germline. This CDR3 region has 17 residues. The CDR3 here is CASGLGTSGASTDTQYF. The CDR3 nucleotides read TGTGCTAGTGGTTTGGGCACTAGCGGGGCTAGCACAGATACGCAGTATTTT.

This rearrangement joins TRBV27 to TRBJ1-2, with D possibly matching TRBD1 (6 bases). Trimming removed 6 bases at V and 6 bases at J, with 14 bases between. The CDR3 totals 13 residues. Germline V gene lookup returns CDR1 MNHEY and CDR2 SMNVEV (reference sequence). The CDR3 region is CASSWGQGNGYTF. The CDR3 DNA sequence: TGTGCCAGCAGCTGGGGGCAGGGGAATGGCTACACCTTC.

The chain couples TRBV4-1 to TRBJ1-1; D is possibly TRBD1 (5 bases). CDR1 and CDR2 (germline): MGHRA, YSYEKL. The CDR3 spans 15 residues. V lost 11 bases, J lost 0 bases, and 19 bases lay in between. In DNA form, the CDR3 reads TGCGCCCGCTCCCCGGGACTCGACTTGAACACTGAAGCTTTCTTT. This encodes CARSPGLDLNTEAFF.

This clone was seen once. The chain joins TRBV9 to TRBJ1-6; D is undetermined. In germline, CDR1 is SGDLS, CDR2 YYNGEE. V dropped 0 bases and J dropped 3 bases, with 7 bases sitting between them. The CDR3 has 15 residues. CDR3 region: CASSVGQLYNSPLHF. The CDR3 nucleotides read TGTGCCAGCAGCGTAGGTCAGCTCTATAATTCACCCCTCCACTTT. Based on the CDR3 plus reference TRBV9 and TRBJ1-6, the full variable domain is DSGVTQTPKHLITATGQRVTLRCSPRSGDLSVYWYQQSLDQGLQFLIQYYNGEERAKGNILERFSAQQFPDLHSELNLSSLELGDSALYFCASSVGQLYNSPLHFGNGTRLTVT.

The CDR3 DNA reads TGCGCCAGCAGAAACAGCCTCTCCTACGAGCAGTACTTC. It specifies CASRNSLSYEQYF. The chain joins TRBV5-1 to TRBJ2-7; D ambiguous. Germline CDR1 SGHRS, CDR2 YFSETQ. V lost 5 bases and J lost 0, with 9 bases in between. The CDR3 is made up of 13 amino acids. The entire variable domain, with the rest obtained from reference TRBV5-1 and TRBJ2-7, is as follows: KAGVTQTPRYLIKTRGQQVTLSCSPISGHRSVSWYQQTPGQGLQFLFEYFSETQRNKGNFPGRFSGRQFSNSRSEMNVSTLELGDSALYLCASRNSLSYEQYFGPGTRLTVT.

The CDR3 region is CASSYSWRYEQYF. The CDR3 DNA follows: TGTGCCAGCAGTTATAGTTGGCGGTACGAGCAGTACTTC. V is TRBV6-5 and J is TRBJ2-7, with D uncertain. The CDR3 extends over 13 amino acids. Trimming removed 3 bases at V and 4 bases at J, with 10 bases between. Germline CDR1 reads MNHEY; CDR2 reads SVGAGI.

The genes are TRBV5-1 and TRBJ1-1; D perhaps matches TRBD1 (6 bases). Germline values: CDR1 SGHRS, CDR2 YFSETQ. The CDR3 length is 14 residues. Trimming took 3 bases from V and 10 from J, leaving 19 bases between them. DNA of the CDR3: TGCGCCAGCAGCTCTGGAACAGGGAGGGAAGTAGCTTTCTTT. Translation: CASSSGTGREVAFF.

This clone has just one count. The chain uses TRBV7-6 and TRBJ1-2; no clear D. The V end was cut by 1 base, the J end by 2 bases, with 5 bases between. CDR3 size: 13 residues. CDR1 is SGHVS, CDR2 FNYEAQ, per germline. CDR3 protein: CASSLEGNYGYTF. CDR3 DNA sequence: TGTGCCAGCAGCTTAGAGGGAAACTATGGCTACACCTTC.

The chain uses TRBV2 and TRBJ2-3; 7 nucleotides match TRBD2. V was pared by 7 bases and J by 4 bases, with 8 bases of the junction left unmatched. The CDR3 is made up of 14 amino acids. Germline V gene sequence: CDR1 SNHLY, CDR2 FYNNEI. Here the CDR3 reads CASKTSSSPDTQYF. The CDR3 bases are TGTGCCAGCAAGACTAGCAGTTCTCCAGATACGCAGTATTTT.

This chain links TRBV5-4 with TRBJ2-1; 14 positions match TRBD2. Germline V gene lookup returns CDR1 SGHNT and CDR2 YYREEE (reference sequence). V lost 2 bases, J lost 9 bases, and 7 bases stayed unmatched. This CDR3 has 16 amino acids. The CDR3 DNA reads TGTGCCAGCAGCTTCGGTCCCGGGACTAGCGGGGGTGAGCAGTTCTTC. Its protein product is CASSFGPGTSGGEQFF.

The chain uses TRBV6-1 and TRBJ2-6; D not resolved. Germline V lookup: CDR1 MNHNS, CDR2 SASEGT. Trimming took 11 bases from V and 0 from J, leaving 8 bases between them. The CDR3 is 13 amino acids. The CDR3 DNA reads TGTGCCGCCCTCACCTCTGGGGCCAACGTCCTGACTTTC. It translates to CAALTSGANVLTF.

The rearrangement links TRBV5-4 to TRBJ2-5; D not resolved. The CDR3 contains 14 residues. Trimming cost V 2 bases and J 4 bases, with 12 bases left between them. The germline V gene has CDR1 SGHNT and CDR2 YYREEE (reference sequence). Written as DNA, the CDR3 is TGTGCCAGCAGCTTTCGTCCCGGCCGAGAGACCCAGTACTTC. Amino acid sequence: CASSFRPGRETQYF.

V usage is TRBV6-4 and J usage is TRBJ1-2; 9 nucleotides line up with TRBD1. V shed 4 bases, J shed 3 bases, and the junction held 6 bases outside the gene matches. From germline, CDR1 is MRHNA and CDR2 SNTAGT. This CDR3 has 15 residues. The CDR3 DNA follows: TGTGCCAGCAGTGCTCACAGGGGGCAGGACTATGGCTACACCTTC. Translation gives CASSAHRGQDYGYTF.

The rearrangement joins TRBV7-2 to TRBJ1-3; tentatively, D is TRBD1 (5 bases). This CDR3 is built from 16 residues. Trimming removed 4 bases at V and 7 bases at J, with 20 bases between. The germline gives CDR1 SGHTA, CDR2 FQGNSA. The CDR3 nucleotides are TGTGCCAGCAGCTATTACTACGGGGCCCCGGCGAACACCATATATTTT. It is translated as CASSYYYGAPANTIYF.

The chain recombines TRBV5-5 with TRBJ1-2; 8 nucleotides align to TRBD1. The CDR3 contains 14 residues. Germline lookup yields CDR1 SGHKS and CDR2 YYEKEE (reference sequence). Germline trimming cut 0 bases from V and 8 bases from J; bases unmatched to any gene: 6. The CDR3 DNA is TGTGCCAGCAGCTTGGGATGGACAGGGCGCGGCTACACCTTC. It encodes CASSLGWTGRGYTF.

This clone has only one observation. The chain uses TRBV9 and TRBJ2-3; D not resolved. Germline V CDR1 and CDR2: SGDLS, YYNGEE. V lost 2 bases and J lost 6, with 4 bases in between. The CDR3 length is 11 residues. This chain's CDR3 is CASSVDDTQYF. The CDR3 DNA sequence: TGTGCCAGCAGCGTCGACGATACGCAGTATTTT.

This clone was seen once. V gene TRBV11-1 combines with J gene TRBJ2-1; a possible D gene is TRBD2 (6 bases). CDR1 SGHAT and CDR2 FQDESV come from the germline V gene (reference sequence). V was trimmed by 2 bases and J by 6 bases, leaving 17 bases between them. This CDR3 has 16 residues. CDR3 amino acids: CASSLMGSGVINEQFF. The CDR3 nucleotides are TGTGCCAGCAGCTTAATGGGTTCGGGGGTAATCAATGAGCAGTTCTTC. The variable domain in full, completed from reference TRBV11-1 and TRBJ2-1, reads EAEVAQSPRYKITEKSQAVAFWCDPISGHATLYWYRQILGQGPELLVQFQDESVVDDSQLPKDRFSAERLKGVDSTLKIQPAELGDSAMYLCASSLMGSGVINEQFFGPGTRLTVL.